This T cell receptor beta chain was sequenced in a study of Graves' ophthalmopathy and Graves' hyperthyroidism. Broader study findings: Using a 13-signature model, the authors split ophthalmopathy from stable hyperthyroidism, with just under 90% sensitivity and roughly 83% specificity.

Amplification targeted the TCR beta CDR3 regions, with RNA transcripts as the source material. A first-round RT-PCR used HTBI primers, followed by a second-round multiplex PCR. A single record per CDR3 protein comes from TCRdb applying MiXCR to the multiplex PCR reads. The table has 170,000 or so distinct CDR3 sequences, less than 45% seen once. PBMCs were obtained from 10 ml of fresh peripheral blood. CDR3 length equals 14 residues. Trimming removed 8 bases at V and 5 bases at J, with 19 bases between. Germline CDR1 reads ENHRY; CDR2 reads SYGVKD. In this sample, this clonotype turned up many times. Its target is unknown.

V is TRBV10-3 and J is TRBJ2-7; the D is unclear. This sequence was found in a woman between 35 and 50 years old with Graves' ophthalmopathy. Specimen: peripheral blood. The CDR3 DNA follows: TGTGCCATCTCCAAATCGGATATAAAAGACGAGCAGTACTTC. It codes for CAISKSDIKDEQYF.